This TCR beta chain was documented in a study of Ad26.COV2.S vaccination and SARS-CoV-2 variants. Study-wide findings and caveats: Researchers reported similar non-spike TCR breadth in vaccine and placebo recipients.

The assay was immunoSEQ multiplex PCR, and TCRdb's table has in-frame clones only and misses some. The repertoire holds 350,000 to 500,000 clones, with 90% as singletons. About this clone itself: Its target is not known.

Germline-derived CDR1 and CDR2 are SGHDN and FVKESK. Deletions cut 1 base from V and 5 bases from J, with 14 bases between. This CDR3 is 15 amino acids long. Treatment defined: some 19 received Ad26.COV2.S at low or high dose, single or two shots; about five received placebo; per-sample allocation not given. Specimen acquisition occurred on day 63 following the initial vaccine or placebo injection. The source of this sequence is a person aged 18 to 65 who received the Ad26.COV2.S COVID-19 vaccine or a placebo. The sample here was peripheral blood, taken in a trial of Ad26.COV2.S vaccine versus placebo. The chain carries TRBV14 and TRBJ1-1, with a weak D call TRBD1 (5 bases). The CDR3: CASSQVLGAGTEAFF. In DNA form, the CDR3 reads TGTGCCAGCAGCCAAGTGTTAGGGGCAGGAACTGAAGCTTTCTTT.